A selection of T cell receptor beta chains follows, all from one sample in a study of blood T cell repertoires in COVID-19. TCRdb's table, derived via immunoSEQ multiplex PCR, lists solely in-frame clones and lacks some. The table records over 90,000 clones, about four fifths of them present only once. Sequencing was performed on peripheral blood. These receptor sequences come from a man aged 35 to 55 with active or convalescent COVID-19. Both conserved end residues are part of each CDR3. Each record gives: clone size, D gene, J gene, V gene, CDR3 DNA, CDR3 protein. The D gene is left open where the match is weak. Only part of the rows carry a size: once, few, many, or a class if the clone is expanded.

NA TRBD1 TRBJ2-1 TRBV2 TGTGCCAGCACCTCTGGGGACAGGGTCTACAATGAGCAGTTCTTC CASTSGDRVYNEQFF
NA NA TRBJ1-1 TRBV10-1 NA CASSDFGQGASFF
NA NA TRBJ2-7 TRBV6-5 TGTGCCAGCAGTTACGACAGGTATACCTACGAGCAGTACTTC CASSYDRYTYEQYF
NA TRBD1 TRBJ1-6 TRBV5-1 TGCGCCAGCAGTACGGGACAGAGCTCCTATAATTCACCCCTCCACTTT CASSTGQSSYNSPLHF
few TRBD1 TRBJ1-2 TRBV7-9 TGTGCCAGCAACCGTACAGGGGGTTTAGTAAGCTATGGCTACACCTTC CASNRTGGLVSYGYTF
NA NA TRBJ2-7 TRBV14 TGTGCCAGCAGCCAAGAATTGCGGGGCGAGCAGTACTTC CASSQELRGEQYF
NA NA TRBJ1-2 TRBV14 TGTGCCAGCAGCCCCGCCGGGGTGCTCTATGGCTACACCTTC CASSPAGVLYGYTF
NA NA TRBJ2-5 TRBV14 TGTGCCAGCAGCCTCTCCCGGGGGGCAGTGGAGACCCAGTACTTC CASSLSRGAVETQYF
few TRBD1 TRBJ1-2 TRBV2 TGTGCCAGCAGGGTACAGGGGGCAGATGGCTACACCTTC CASRVQGADGYTF
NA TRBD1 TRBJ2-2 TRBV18 TGTGCCAGCTCACCAAACCAGGGGGCGACCGGGGAGCTGTTTTTT CASSPNQGATGELFF
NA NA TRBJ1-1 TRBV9 TGTGCCAGCAGCGTAGGAGGGCCGAACACTGAAGCTTTCTTT CASSVGGPNTEAFF
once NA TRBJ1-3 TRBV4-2 TGTGCCAGCAGCCCGTTCCATCCGCTAGTGGGAAACACCATATATTTT CASSPFHPLVGNTIYF
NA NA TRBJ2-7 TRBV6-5 TGCGCGGTCGGGGTATACGAGCAGTACTTC CAVGVYEQYF
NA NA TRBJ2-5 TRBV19 TGTGCCAGTACGACGGGACACCTTTACCGGGGACTACAAGAGACCCAGTACTTC CASTTGHLYRGLQETQYF
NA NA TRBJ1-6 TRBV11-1 TGTGCCAGCAGCTACGGGACTGAGGACCATTCACCCCTCCACTTT CASSYGTEDHSPLHF
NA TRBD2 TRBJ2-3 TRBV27 TGTGCCAGCAGTTTGCTAGCGGGGGGCATAGGCACAGATACGCAGTATTTT CASSLLAGGIGTDTQYF
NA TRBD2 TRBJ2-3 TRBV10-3 TGTGCCATCAGTGAGCCGACTAGCACTGGCACAGATACGCAGTATTTT CAISEPTSTGTDTQYF
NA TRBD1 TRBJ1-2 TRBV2 TGTGCCAGCAGTGGCGATAAGGGACAGCTCTATGGCTACACCTTC CASSGDKGQLYGYTF
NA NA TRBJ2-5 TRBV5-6 TGTGCCAGCAGCCCAGGGCCCATGGAGACCCAGTACTTC CASSPGPMETQYF
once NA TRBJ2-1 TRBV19 TGTGCCAGTAGTTTCGGGAATCGCAATGAGCAGTTCTTC CASSFGNRNEQFF
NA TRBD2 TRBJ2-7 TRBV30 TGTGCCTGGAGTGTCGGACTAGCGGGGGACGAGCAGTACTTC CAWSVGLAGDEQYF
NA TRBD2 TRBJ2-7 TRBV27 TGTGCCAGCAGCCTAACACTAGCGGGGGGCCCCCACGAGCAGTACTTC CASSLTLAGGPHEQYF
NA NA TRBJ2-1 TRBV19 TGTGCCAGTAGTATAGAGAACAGGATCACCAATGAGCAGTTCTTC CASSIENRITNEQFF
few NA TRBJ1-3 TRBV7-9 TGTGCCAGCAGCTCCCCTCAGGGACACTCTGGAAACACCATATATTTT CASSSPQGHSGNTIYF
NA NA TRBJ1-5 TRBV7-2 TGTGCCAGCAGCTTAGCGTCGGGTCAGCCCCAGCATTTT CASSLASGQPQHF
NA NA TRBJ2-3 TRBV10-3 TGTGCCATCAGTGAGGGAGGAACGCAGTATTTT CAISEGGTQYF
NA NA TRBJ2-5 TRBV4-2 TGTGCCAGCAGCCAATCTCTCTCCTACGCGGGGGCCGGGGAGACCCAGTACTTC CASSQSLSYAGAGETQYF
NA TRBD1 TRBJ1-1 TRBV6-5 TGTGCCAGCACCTCCCAGGGGGCGGGAACTGAAGCTTTCTTT CASTSQGAGTEAFF
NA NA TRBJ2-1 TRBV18 TGTGCCAGCTCACCACCTGGCGGGGGCCCCTCCTACAATGAGCAGTTCTTC CASSPPGGGPSYNEQFF
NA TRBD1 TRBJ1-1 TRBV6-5 TGTGCCAGCAGTTACCCGGACAGGGGGAACACTGAAGCTTTCTTT CASSYPDRGNTEAFF
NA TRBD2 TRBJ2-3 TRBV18 TGTGCCAGCTCACCACTTGCGGGGGGGAGCACAGATACGCAGTATTTT CASSPLAGGSTDTQYF
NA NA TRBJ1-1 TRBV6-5 TGTGCCAGCATCAGGGGTGGTGCGGCTTTCTTT CASIRGGAAFF
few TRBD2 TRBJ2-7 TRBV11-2 TGTGCCAGCAGCTTAGCCGCAGCGGGGACTAACGAGCAGTACTTC CASSLAAAGTNEQYF
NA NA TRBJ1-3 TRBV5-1 TGCGCCAGCAGCTTGGGACAGAGCTCTGGAAACACCATATATTTT CASSLGQSSGNTIYF
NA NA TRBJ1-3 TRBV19 TGTGCCAGTAGTATTGGGCAGACCTCTGGAAACACCATATATTTT CASSIGQTSGNTIYF
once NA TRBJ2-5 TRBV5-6 TGTGCCAGCAGACTGGGGTCTGCGGGGCTGGGTCGAGAGACCCAGTACTTC CASRLGSAGLGRETQYF
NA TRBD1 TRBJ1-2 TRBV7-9 TGTGCCAGCAGCGTGGGACAGGGGGCGCGGGGCTACACCTTC CASSVGQGARGYTF
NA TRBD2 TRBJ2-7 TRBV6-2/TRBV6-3 TGTGCCAGCAGTCTACTAGCGGACCGCTCCTACGAGCAGTACTTC CASSLLADRSYEQYF
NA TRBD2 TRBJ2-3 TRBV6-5 TGTGCCAGCAGCCAGCGGGGGCCTACCCATACGCAGTATTTT CASSQRGPTHTQYF
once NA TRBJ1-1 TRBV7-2 TGTGCCAGCAGCCCCTTCAGGGCGGACCCTGAAGCTTTCTTT CASSPFRADPEAFF
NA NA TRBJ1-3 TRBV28 TGTGCCAGCACCTCGGGGAGCTCTGGAAACACCATATATTTT CASTSGSSGNTIYF